One and the same sample provided the 8 T cell receptor beta chains below, sequenced in a study of T cells in localized non-small cell lung cancer. Here immunoSEQ multiplex PCR was the method, and the copy in TCRdb shows in-frame clones only, minus some. The table lists nearly 35,000 clones, around 90% of them singletons, with approximately 12% in the top ten. The sequencing used peripheral blood mononuclear cells, collected before any cancer treatment. The receptors derive from a female donor at least 60 years old with stage II lung adenocarcinoma.

The chain joins TRBV2 to TRBJ2-2, with D perhaps matching TRBD1 or TRBD2 (5 bases each). The CDR3 is made up of 16 amino acids. Germline-derived CDR1 and CDR2 are SNHLY and FYNNEI. Trimming stripped 2 bases from V and 0 bases from J, with 10 bases between. This CDR3 reads CASSELGTANTGELFF. The DNA for the CDR3 is TGTGCCAGCAGTGAACTTGGGACGGCGAACACCGGGGAGCTGTTTTTT. Looking up the rest from reference TRBV2 and TRBJ2-2 gives the full variable domain: EPEVTQTPSHQVTQMGQEVILRCVPISNHLYFYWYRQILGQKVEFLVSFYNNEISEKSEIFDDQFSVERPDGSNFTLKIRSTKLEDSAMYFCASSELGTANTGELFFGEGSRLTVL.

J is TRBJ2-2 and V is TRBV9; perhaps TRBD1 as D (7 bases). Trimming stripped 4 bases from V and 5 bases from J, with 21 bases between. The CDR3 has 17 amino acids. Germline CDR1 and CDR2: SGDLS and YYNGEE. CDR3 sequence (DNA): TGTGCCAGCAGCCCCAGGGGGGACAGAACGCTAACCGGGGAGCTGTTTTTT. It yields the protein CASSPRGDRTLTGELFF.

The V call is TRBV5-4, the J call TRBJ2-2, with 8 nucleotides matching TRBD2. This CDR3 contains 16 residues. From germline, CDR1 is SGHNT and CDR2 YYREEE (reference sequence). The J segment lost 4 bases and the V segment lost 4 bases, leaving 9 bases of the junction unmatched. In DNA, the CDR3 is TGTGCCAGCAGCACGGGGGGCGGGACTAGCACCGGGGAGCTGTTTTTT. Translated: CASSTGGGTSTGELFF. Full variable domain (rest looked up from reference TRBV5-4 and TRBJ2-2): ETGVTQSPTHLIKTRGQQVTLRCSSQSGHNTVSWYQQALGQGPQFIFQYYREEENGRGNFPPRFSGLQFPNYSSELNVNALELDDSALYLCASSTGGGTSTGELFFGEGSRLTVL.

This chain links TRBV11-3 with TRBJ2-1; 12 bases map to TRBD2. With 3 bases clipped from V and 7 bases from J, the junction kept 4 bases outside the gene matches. Germline-derived CDR1 and CDR2 are SGHNT and YENEEA. The length of the CDR3 is 15 residues. CDR3 bases: TGTGCCAGCAGCTTGGGACTAGCGGGCATAAATGAGCAGTTCTTC. Residues: CASSLGLAGINEQFF. The full variable domain, rest sourced from reference TRBV11-3 and TRBJ2-1, is EAGVVQSPRYKIIEKKQPVAFWCNPISGHNTLYWYLQNLGQGPELLIRYENEEAVDDSQLPKDRFSAERLKGVDSTLKIQPAELGDSAVYLCASSLGLAGINEQFFGPGTRLTVL.

The chain employs TRBV20-1 and TRBJ1-2; no definite D call. The CDR3 is 11 amino acids. V was pared by 4 bases and J by 8 bases, with 11 bases between. Per the germline V gene, CDR1 is DFQATT and CDR2 is SNEGSKA (reference sequence). CDR3 DNA sequence: TGCAGTGCTATTTGGAAGGTCGGCTACACCTTC. Amino acids: CSAIWKVGYTF.

The CDR3 DNA sequence: TGTGCCAGTAGTATAGTGCAGGGTGGTCAGTTCTTC. This codes for CASSIVQGGQFF. V usage is TRBV19 and J usage is TRBJ2-1; possible D gene TRBD1, 5 bases. This CDR3 has 12 amino acids. Germline-derived CDR1 and CDR2 are LNHDA and SQIVND (reference sequence). V was trimmed by 1 base and J by 13 bases, leaving 11 bases between them.

This chain uses TRBV19 with TRBJ2-7, with TRBD1 identical over 7 bases. Germline V gene data show CDR1 as LNHDA and CDR2 as SQIVND (reference sequence). The trim removed 5 bases at V and 6 bases at J, leaving 13 bases unmatched. This CDR3 has 15 amino acids. The chain's CDR3 is CASSSLGGLTGEQYF. The DNA of the CDR3 is TGTGCCAGTAGTTCCTTAGGGGGCCTCACGGGCGAGCAGTACTTC.

The genes are TRBV28 and TRBJ2-2; perhaps D is TRBD1 or TRBD2 (5 bases each). CDR1 and CDR2 from the germline V gene are MDHEN and SYDVKM. The length of the CDR3 is 15 residues. Trimming removed 4 bases at V and 4 bases at J, with 13 bases between. CDR3 residues: CASSSAGTSTGELFF. The CDR3 DNA is TGTGCCAGCAGTTCTGCTGGGACCTCCACCGGGGAGCTGTTTTTT.